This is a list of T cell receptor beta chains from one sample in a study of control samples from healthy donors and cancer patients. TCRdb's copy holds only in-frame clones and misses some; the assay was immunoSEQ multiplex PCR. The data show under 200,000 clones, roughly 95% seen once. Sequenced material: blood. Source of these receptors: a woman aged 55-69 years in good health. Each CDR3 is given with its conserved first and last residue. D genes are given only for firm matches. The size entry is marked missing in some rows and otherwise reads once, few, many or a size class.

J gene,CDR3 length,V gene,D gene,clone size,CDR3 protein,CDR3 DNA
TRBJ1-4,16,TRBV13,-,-,CASSSKGGVRSEKLFF,TGTGCCAGCAGCTCAAAGGGCGGGGTACGGAGTGAAAAACTGTTTTTT
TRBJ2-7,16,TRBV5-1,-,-,CASSRVDAGARYEQYF,TGCGCCAGCAGCCGCGTTGATGCGGGGGCCCGGTACGAGCAGTACTTC
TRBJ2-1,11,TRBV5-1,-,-,CASTLYNEQFF,TGCGCCAGCACTCTATACAATGAGCAGTTCTTC
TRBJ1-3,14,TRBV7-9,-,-,CASSLGVSGNTIYF,TGTGCCAGCAGCTTAGGAGTCTCTGGAAACACCATATATTTT
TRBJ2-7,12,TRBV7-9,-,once,CASSPQGDEQYF,TGTGCCAGCAGCCCCCAGGGTGACGAGCAGTACTTC
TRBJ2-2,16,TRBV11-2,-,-,CASSLSTGTNTGELFF,TGTGCCAGCAGCTTATCTACAGGCACGAACACCGGGGAGCTGTTTTTT
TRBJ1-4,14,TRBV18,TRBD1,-,CASSPDRGHEKLFF,TGTGCCAGCTCACCAGACAGGGGGCATGAAAAACTGTTTTTT
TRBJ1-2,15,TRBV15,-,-,CATSSTGSPLGGYTF,TGTGCCACCAGCAGTACAGGGTCCCCCCTTGGGGGCTACACCTTC
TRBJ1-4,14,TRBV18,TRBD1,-,CASSIQGAGEKLFF,TGTGCCAGCTCAATACAGGGGGCAGGCGAAAAACTGTTTTTT
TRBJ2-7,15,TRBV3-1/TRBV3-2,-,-,CASSQMGLGSYEQYF,TGTGCCAGCAGCCAAATGGGACTGGGATCCTACGAGCAGTACTTC
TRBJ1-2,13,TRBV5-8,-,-,CASTRQQGLSYTF,TGTGCCAGCACAAGGCAACAGGGCCTAAGCTACACCTTC
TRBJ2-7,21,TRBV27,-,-,CASSRVWRGQIVDLEGYEQYF,TGTGCCAGCAGTAGGGTATGGCGGGGGCAAATCGTGGATTTAGAAGGGTACGAGCAGTACTTC
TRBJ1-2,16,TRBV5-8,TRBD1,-,CASSLGDRGHSYGYTF,TGTGCCAGCAGCTTGGGGGACAGGGGGCATAGCTATGGCTACACCTTC
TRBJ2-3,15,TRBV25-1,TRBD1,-,CASSDPGQLTDTQYF,TGTGCCAGCAGTGATCCGGGACAGCTCACAGATACGCAGTATTTT